This TCR beta chain was profiled in a study of T-cell memory formation after mild COVID-19. TCRdb re-called the 5' RACE reads through MiXCR, storing one row per CDR3 protein. The table lists under 400,000 distinct CDR3 sequences, 20% to 25% of them singletons. The CDR3 has 18 amino acids. Germline CDR1 and CDR2: LGHNT and FRNRAP. Trimming cost V 2 bases and J 5 bases; bases outside gene matches: 13. The TCR originated in an adult woman who had mild COVID-19 (a few samples of this study predate the infection). Cell type and time point are not known. The sequencing sample was made of PBMCs or a T cell subset sorted from them (not recorded which). The genes are TRBV12-5 and TRBJ2-7, with 12 bases aligning to TRBD2. CDR3 nucleotides: TGTGCTAGTGGTTTGAGGCCTAGCGGGGGGGTCGGGATCCACGAGCAGTACTTC. Its protein is CASGLRPSGGVGIHEQYF.